Following are 19 T cell receptor beta chains from one sample sequenced in a study of monozygotic twins with inflammatory bowel disease (dated by TCRdb to the late 2010s). Library method: 5' RACE. Sequencing used an Illumina HiSeq 2500. After reprocessing by TCRdb, each CDR3 protein sequence is one entry, and no DNA is given. The table for this sample lists about 450,000 distinct CDR3 sequences. The ten largest clonotypes hold roughly 2.3% of the sample. The material sequenced was blood. All receptors come from a human donor with ulcerative colitis or Crohn's disease, or a healthy co-twin of an affected twin (not recorded which).

The genes are TRBV25-1 and TRBJ1-1. The CDR3 is 12 amino acids. Germline V gene sequence: CDR1 MGHDK, CDR2 SYGVNS. The CDR3 loop is CASSATGSEAFF.

The chain links TRBV29-1 to TRBJ2-7; TCRdb calls TRBD2, which cannot be checked without DNA. The CDR3 is 12 amino acids. CDR1 SQVTM and CDR2 ANQGSEA come from the germline V gene. This CDR3 is CSASAYSYEQYF.

V is TRBV20-1 and J is TRBJ2-7. The germline V gene encodes CDR1 DFQATT and CDR2 SNEGSKA (reference sequence). The CDR3 length is 12 residues. The CDR3 here is CSASEASYEQYF.

The chain combines TRBV5-1 with TRBJ2-4; TCRdb's assignment of TRBD2 cannot be checked, as there is no DNA. Germline V gene data show CDR1 as SGHRS and CDR2 as YFSETQ. The CDR3 is 13 amino acids. The CDR3 reads CASSGLAGNIQYF.

This chain joins TRBV7-9 and TRBJ1-2. The CDR3 runs 15 residues. The germline CDR1 and CDR2 sequences are SEHNR and FQNEAQ (reference sequence). Here the CDR3 reads CASSSMPGVSYGYTF.

The rearrangement joins TRBV5-1 to TRBJ1-1; TCRdb calls TRBD1, which cannot be checked without DNA. This CDR3 is 14 amino acids long. Germline assignment: CDR1 SGHRS and CDR2 YFSETQ. The CDR3 sequence: CASSYSGTGAEAFF.

The chain uses TRBV10-3 and TRBJ2-1; lacking DNA, the TRBD1 call made by TCRdb goes unchecked. CDR3 length equals 14 residues. Germline V gene data show CDR1 as ENHRY and CDR2 as SYGVKD. CDR3 region: CAISEPGTSNEQFF.

V usage is TRBV6-1 and J usage is TRBJ2-2; the D gene TCRdb calls, TRBD1, cannot be checked with no DNA. CDR1 and CDR2 from the germline V gene are MNHNS and SASEGT. This CDR3 spans 15 amino acids. The chain's CDR3 is CASGQQGLNTGELFF.

V usage is TRBV7-2 and J usage is TRBJ2-7. Germline CDR1 and CDR2: SGHTA and FQGNSA. The length of the CDR3 is 16 residues. The chain's CDR3 is CASSLAPSGSSYEQYF.

The genes are TRBV7-2 and TRBJ1-1; TCRdb's D gene call, TRBD1, goes unchecked for lack of DNA. There are 15 residues in the CDR3. Germline assignment: CDR1 SGHTA and CDR2 FQGNSA. The CDR3 spells CASSDRGPGDTEAFF. Supplemented by reference TRBV7-2 and TRBJ1-1, the full variable domain reads GAGVSQSPSNKVTEKGKDVELRCDPISGHTALYWYRQSLGQGLEFLIYFQGNSAPDKSGLPSDRFSAERTGGSVSTLTIQRTQQEDSAVYLCASSDRGPGDTEAFFGQGTRLTVV.

V usage is TRBV12-3 or TRBV12-4 and J usage is TRBJ2-1; with no DNA, the TCRdb D assignment of TRBD1 cannot be verified. The CDR3 is made up of 16 amino acids. This CDR3 reads CASSLVAREAHNEQFF.

The chain links TRBV7-9 to TRBJ1-3. CDR3 size: 17 residues. Germline V CDR1 and CDR2: SEHNR, FQNEAQ (reference sequence). This CDR3 reads CASSPQRGGVAGNTIYF.

The chain employs TRBV7-8 and TRBJ2-7; TCRdb names TRBD1, which stays unverified in the absence of DNA. The CDR3 contains 14 residues. Germline lookup yields CDR1 SGHVS and CDR2 FQNEAQ. The CDR3 loop is CASSHRDMGYEQYF.

The chain joins TRBV20-1 to TRBJ2-4; there is no DNA to check the TCRdb D call of TRBD2. This CDR3 spans 16 amino acids. CDR1 DFQATT and CDR2 SNEGSKA come from the germline V gene (reference sequence). CDR3 in amino acids: CSARGPFGDAKNIQYF.

V and J are TRBV19 and TRBJ2-5; the D call from TCRdb, TRBD1, cannot be confirmed without DNA. CDR3 length: 17 residues. Germline assignment: CDR1 LNHDA and CDR2 SQIVND (reference sequence). CDR3 sequence reads: CASSIGGAGSGQETQYF.

The chain's CDR3 is CASRLGHSGPYEQYF. V gene TRBV11-2 combines with J gene TRBJ2-7; there is no DNA to check the TCRdb D call of TRBD1. Germline V gives CDR1 SGHAT, CDR2 FQNNGV. The CDR3 totals 15 residues.

The chain joins TRBV7-3 to TRBJ2-1. This CDR3 has 16 amino acids. The germline V gene encodes CDR1 SGHTA and CDR2 FQGTGA. The CDR3 region is CASSLTETSSYNEQFF.

The chain recombines TRBV18 with TRBJ2-1; TCRdb gives TRBD2 as the D gene, but with no DNA this cannot be confirmed. The CDR3 spans 17 residues. CDR1 is KGHSH and CDR2 is LQKENI in the germline V gene. CDR3 loop: CASSPSGPLSSYNEQFF.

The chain is built from TRBV5-6 and TRBJ2-7; without DNA, the TCRdb call of TRBD2 cannot be checked. This CDR3 is built from 15 residues. Per the germline V gene, CDR1 is SGHDT and CDR2 is YYEEEE. CDR3 sequence reads: CASSWGPGGRLEQYF.